The rows below give T cell receptor beta chains drawn from one sample of a study of glioma-infiltrating T cells. In TCRdb, the multiplex PCR reads were re-called with MiXCR into one record per CDR3 protein. The data contain about 140,000 distinct CDR3 sequences, about two fifths of them seen just once; the ten biggest clones take up 20% to 25%. The specimen was glioma tissue, nonneoplastic brain tissue, or PBMCs (not recorded which). These receptors were collected from a human donor with low-grade glioma or glioblastoma, undergoing nonglioma brain surgery, or in good health (not recorded which). Both conserved end residues are part of each CDR3. A D gene is named only where the DNA matches it firmly.

>TRBJ1-2|TRBV20-1|NA
CSARDSGGLRTTYGYTF
>TRBJ2-7|TRBV6-2/TRBV6-3|NA
CASSYSSSYEQYF
>TRBJ2-5|TRBV6-1|TRBD2
CASSALAGGTPETQYF
>TRBJ2-7|TRBV20-1|NA
CSAAQGGTYEQYF
>TRBJ2-2|TRBV15|TRBD1
CATTRDRESAELFF
>TRBJ2-7|TRBV6-1|TRBD1
CASSEQGAVPSAEQYF
>TRBJ1-1|TRBV29-1|NA
CSVRNTEAFF
>TRBJ2-5|TRBV7-6|TRBD1
CASSGRGRGETQYF
>TRBJ1-3|TRBV6-1|TRBD1
CASRETGGTGNTIYF
>TRBJ1-1|TRBV6-2/TRBV6-3|NA
CANNGRGAGSNEAFF
>TRBJ1-2|TRBV6-1|NA
CASSSTVPYGYTF
>TRBJ2-1|TRBV7-2|NA
CASSSQGNEQFF
>TRBJ2-2|TRBV28|TRBD2
CASSNPYGGKSAGELFF
>TRBJ1-6|TRBV6-2/TRBV6-3|NA
CASRKDGAALSSYNSPLHF
>TRBJ2-2|TRBV4-1|NA
CASSQVPQGTTGELFF
>TRBJ2-3|TRBV6-2/TRBV6-3|NA
CASSYRTDTQYF
>TRBJ2-1|TRBV18|NA
CASSPPRLRAANEQFF
>TRBJ2-7|TRBV12-3/TRBV12-4|TRBD2
CASSPRTSGGQSYEQYF
>TRBJ1-6|TRBV27|NA
CASSPRTAPLHF
>TRBJ2-5|TRBV7-2|NA
CASSVDRQETQYF
>TRBJ1-1|TRBV7-9|NA
CASSLEVEAFF
>TRBJ1-5|TRBV7-2|NA
CASSPPDQPQHF
>TRBJ2-1|TRBV27|NA
CASSGGSYNEQFF
>TRBJ2-5|TRBV10-3|TRBD1
CAIKQGPQETQYF
>TRBJ2-2|TRBV25-1|NA
CASIGDTGELFF
>TRBJ2-3|TRBV20-1|NA
CSARTDTQYF
>TRBJ1-1|TRBV4-1|NA
CASSHRQMNTEAFF
>TRBJ2-1|TRBV10-3|TRBD2
CAIGSAGEYNEQFF
>TRBJ1-5|TRBV28|TRBD1
CASSTQGESQPQHF
>TRBJ2-3|TRBV6-1|TRBD2
CASLAGVPDTQYF
>TRBJ2-7|TRBV28|NA
CASSVSASEQYF
>TRBJ1-1|TRBV12-3/TRBV12-4|TRBD1
CASRPTGVNTEAFF
>TRBJ2-1|TRBV15|TRBD2
CATSRVLAGGDGEQFF
>TRBJ1-1|TRBV7-2|NA
CASSRPGTTEAFF
>TRBJ1-3|TRBV10-3|NA
CAISESDGNTIYF
>TRBJ1-2|TRBV6-1|NA
CASKAGVGYTF
>TRBJ1-1|TRBV20-1|TRBD1
CSAQGQGGHTEAFF
>TRBJ2-3|TRBV11-2|NA
CASSQAADTQYF
>TRBJ2-7|TRBV12-3/TRBV12-4|TRBD2
CASGRLAGPYEQYF
>TRBJ2-1|TRBV24-1|NA
CATSGAGAPYNEQFF
>TRBJ2-7|TRBV2|TRBD1
CASSGQGAGEQYF
>TRBJ2-3|TRBV7-3|NA
CASSPPFSDTQYF
>TRBJ2-3|TRBV7-2|NA
CASSLDGFTDTQYF
>TRBJ2-1|TRBV28|NA
CATDSPVARYNEQFF
>TRBJ2-1|TRBV27|TRBD2
CASSPPGGGVNNEQFF
>TRBJ1-6|TRBV7-2|NA
CASSLRFTASPLHF
>TRBJ2-3|TRBV15|NA
CATSRDTSTDTQYF
>TRBJ1-1|TRBV18|NA
CASSTGQPMNTEAFF